This T cell receptor (beta chain) was found in a study of shared clonotypes between healthy human individuals. Study at large: The cohort had two women and a few men, ages 18 to 49.

This clone appeared a few times. V lost 5 bases and J lost 7, with 8 bases in between. Germline V gene sequence: CDR1 SGHAT, CDR2 FQNNGV. This CDR3 is built from 12 residues. Profiling relied on immunoSEQ multiplex PCR, and the TCRdb table lists in-frame clones only, not all of them. Of approximately 2.4 million clones listed, 95% were seen once; the top ten hold roughly 0.13%. The J gene is TRBJ1-4, the V gene TRBV11-2, with D unclear. Sample: naive CD4+ T cells sorted from blood. The subset here: CD45RA+ positively selected. The TCR sequence derives from a man aged 18 to 35 in good health. In DNA, the CDR3 is TGTGCCAGCAGCGGGGATGTTGAAAAACTGTTTTTT. This codes for CASSGDVEKLFF.